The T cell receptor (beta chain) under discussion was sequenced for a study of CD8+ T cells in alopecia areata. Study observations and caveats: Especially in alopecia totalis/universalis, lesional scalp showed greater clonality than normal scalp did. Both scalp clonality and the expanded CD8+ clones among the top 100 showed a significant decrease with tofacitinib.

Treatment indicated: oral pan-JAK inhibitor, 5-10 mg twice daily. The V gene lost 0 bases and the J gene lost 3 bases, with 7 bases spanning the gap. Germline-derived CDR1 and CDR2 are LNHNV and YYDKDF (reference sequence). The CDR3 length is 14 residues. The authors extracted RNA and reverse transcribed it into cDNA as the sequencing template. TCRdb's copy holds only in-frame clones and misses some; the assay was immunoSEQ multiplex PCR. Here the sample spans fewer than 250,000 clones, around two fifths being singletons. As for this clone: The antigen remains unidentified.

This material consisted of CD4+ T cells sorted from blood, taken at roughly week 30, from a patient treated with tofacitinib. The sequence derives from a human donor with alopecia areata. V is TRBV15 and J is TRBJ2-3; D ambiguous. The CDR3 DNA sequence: TGTGCCACCAGCAGAGATAGGCAGACAGATACGCAGTATTTT. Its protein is CATSRDRQTDTQYF.